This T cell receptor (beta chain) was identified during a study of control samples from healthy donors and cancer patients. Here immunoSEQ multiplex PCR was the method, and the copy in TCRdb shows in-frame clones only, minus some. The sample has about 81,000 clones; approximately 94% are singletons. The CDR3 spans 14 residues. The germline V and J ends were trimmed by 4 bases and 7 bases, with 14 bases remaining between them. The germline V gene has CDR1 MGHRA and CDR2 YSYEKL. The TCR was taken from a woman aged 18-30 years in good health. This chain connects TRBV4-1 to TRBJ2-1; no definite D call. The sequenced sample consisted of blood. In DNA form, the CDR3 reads TGCGCCAGCAGCCTACCGGGCCACACGAATGAGCAGTTCTTC. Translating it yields CASSLPGHTNEQFF.